This T cell receptor (beta chain) was identified during a study of cytomegalovirus exposure and HLA in healthy donors. CDR3 length equals 17 residues. V was trimmed by 0 bases and J by 2 bases, leaving 14 bases between them. The germline CDR1 and CDR2 sequences are WNHNN and SYGVQD (reference sequence). Study results and limitations: Only CMV serostatus was available as immune exposure information. A later analysis linked a missense DCLRE1C variant to TCR beta V- and J-gene trimming. In a later analysis, at a false discovery rate of 0.05, fewer than 20,000 TCR beta sequences matched HLA alleles.

Note on this clone: As yet, its antigen is unknown.

The PCR used 60 Vbeta and 13 Jbeta primers. The protocol was immunoSEQ multiplex PCR, while the TCRdb copy is restricted to in-frame clones and leaves out a portion. The sample holds about 85,000 clones, more than 60% seen once. The chain employs TRBV10-1 and TRBJ2-1, with D possibly TRBD2 on 5 matching bases. This receptor was taken from a man aged 25-45 years in good health and CMV-seronegative. Sequences were obtained from PBMCs. The CDR3 is CASSESASRETYNEQFF. The CDR3 nucleotides read TGCGCCAGCAGTGAGTCGGCATCGAGGGAAACCTACAATGAGCAGTTCTTC.